Below, 22 T cell receptor beta chains from the same sample are listed, as sequenced in a study of blood T cells in healthy people across ages. Alongside a J-beta primer mix, a sample-barcoded 5' primer served in a second PCR lasting roughly 7 to 11 cycles. In TCRdb, the 5' RACE reads were re-called with MiXCR into one record per CDR3 protein. The sample carries about 1.1 million distinct CDR3 sequences, 35% to 40% recorded once. The sequencing sample was made of blood. All receptors come from a man aged 18-30 years in good health.

This clonotype was seen more than once but under ten times. The chain links TRBV20-1 to TRBJ2-1; TRBD2 matches 8 bases. The germline V gene has CDR1 DFQATT and CDR2 SNEGSKA (reference sequence). J gave up 4 bases and V 3 bases, and 8 bases lay outside the gene matches. This CDR3 has 15 residues. Here the CDR3 DNA reads TGCAGTGCTAGTTCGCGCGGGGGGACATACAATGAGCAGTTCTTC. It yields the protein CSASSRGGTYNEQFF.

Many counts were recorded for this clonotype. This rearrangement joins TRBV12-5 to TRBJ2-3; D is unresolved. Trimming took 4 bases from V and 0 from J, leaving 8 bases between them. This CDR3 is built from 14 residues. CDR1 is LGHNT, CDR2 FRNRAP, per germline. CDR3 protein: CASGSHLSTDTQYF. CDR3 nucleotide sequence: TGTGCTAGTGGTTCCCACCTGAGCACAGATACGCAGTATTTT.

The chain carries TRBV10-3 and TRBJ2-1; TRBD2 aligns across 9 bases. Germline V lookup: CDR1 ENHRY, CDR2 SYGVKD. V was clipped by 3 bases and J by 6 bases; unmatched bases: 3. This CDR3 has 14 residues. CDR3 DNA sequence: TGTGCCATCAGTGATCCGCGGGGGGGCAATGAGCAGTTCTTC. Translating gives CAISDPRGGNEQFF.

This clonotype has more than one count but fewer than ten. The genes are TRBV12-3 or TRBV12-4 and TRBJ2-4, with D possibly being TRBD1 or TRBD2 (6 bases each). The J call may be mistaken, given a closer DNA end match to TRBJ2-7. CDR3 length equals 17 residues. This chain's CDR3 is CASSSLRGQETTYEQYF. The CDR3 region has the DNA TGTGCCAGCAGTTCACTACGGGGGCAGGAGACCACCTACGAGCAGTACTTC.

The chain has TRBV20-1 and TRBJ1-2; D is uncertain. Germline CDR1 is DFQATT and CDR2 is SNEGSKA (reference sequence). The CDR3 has 12 residues. Trimming cost V 3 bases and J 4 bases, with 9 bases left between them. CDR3 nucleotides: TGCAGTGCTAGCAAACCGGGCTATGGCTACACCTTC. Translating gives CSASKPGYGYTF.

The chain carries TRBV27 and TRBJ1-1; D is uncertain. With 5 bases removed from V and 5 bases from J, the gap between germline ends came to 15 bases. Germline lookup yields CDR1 MNHEY and CDR2 SMNVEV (reference sequence). CDR3 length: 14 residues. The CDR3 nucleotides read TGTGCCAGCAGTGTTCGTCGGGGTGAAACTGAAGCTTTCTTT. Its protein is CASSVRRGETEAFF.

This clonotype was counted a few times. V usage is TRBV14 and J usage is TRBJ2-3, with 8 bases aligning to TRBD2. The CDR3 length is 16 residues. Trimming took 4 bases from V and 2 from J; bases not matched to a gene: 8. Germline V lookup: CDR1 SGHDN, CDR2 FVKESK. The CDR3 nucleotides are TGTGCCAGCAGCCTCCAAGCGGGGGCACTCACAGATACGCAGTATTTT. Encoded protein: CASSLQAGALTDTQYF.

The chain has TRBV19 and TRBJ1-5; D not resolved. The germline V gene has CDR1 LNHDA and CDR2 SQIVND (reference sequence). V was clipped by 6 bases and J by 5 bases, with 20 bases between them. This CDR3 has 16 amino acids. The DNA for the CDR3 is TGTGCCAGTAGGGTCCACCCGGGCGGGTGGGATCAGCCCCAGCATTTT. Protein sequence: CASRVHPGGWDQPQHF. Full variable domain (outside the CDR3, taken from reference TRBV19 and TRBJ1-5): DGGITQSPKYLFRKEGQNVTLSCEQNLNHDAMYWYRQDPGQGLRLIYYSQIVNDFQKGDIAEGYSVSREKKESFPLTVTSAQKNPTAFYLCASRVHPGGWDQPQHFGDGTRLSIL.

The rearrangement joins TRBV20-1 to TRBJ2-7, with 9 bases aligning to TRBD2. V dropped 5 bases and J dropped 0; count of bases not matched to a gene: 11. From germline, CDR1 is DFQATT and CDR2 SNEGSKA (reference sequence). The CDR3 covers 16 residues. Here the CDR3 reads CSAPRASGAISYEQYF. In DNA, the CDR3 is TGCAGTGCTCCCCGGGCTAGCGGGGCCATCTCCTACGAGCAGTACTTC.

The rearrangement joins TRBV2 to TRBJ1-5; 8 bases align to TRBD1. From germline, CDR1 is SNHLY and CDR2 FYNNEI. The CDR3 covers 14 residues. V lost 9 bases to trimming and J lost 3 bases; unmatched junction nucleotides: 7. DNA for the CDR3: TGTGCCAGTATGGACAGGGTTCCCAATCAGCCCCAGCATTTT. Protein: CASMDRVPNQPQHF.

The V call is TRBV12-3 or TRBV12-4, the J call TRBJ2-1; TRBD2 is a possible D gene (6 bases). The CDR3 is made up of 15 amino acids. V dropped 1 base and J dropped 6 bases, with 13 bases sitting between them. The CDR3 loop is CASSLVGRRGNEQFF. In nucleotides, the CDR3 is TGTGCCAGCAGTTTAGTTGGTAGGCGGGGCAATGAGCAGTTCTTC.

This sequence joins TRBV4-1 and TRBJ2-1; 11 positions match TRBD2. The CDR3 contains 16 residues. V was clipped by 6 bases and J by 10 bases; unmatched bases: 14. Germline V CDR1 and CDR2: MGHRA, YSYEKL. The chain's CDR3 is CASSLFGLAGGQEQFF. In DNA form, the CDR3 reads TGCGCCAGCAGTCTCTTTGGGCTAGCGGGGGGACAGGAGCAGTTCTTC.

The V gene is TRBV27, the J gene TRBJ2-1; 11 bases match TRBD2. The J segment lost 8 bases and the V segment lost 7 bases, leaving 7 bases of the junction unmatched. The CDR3 extends over 14 amino acids. CDR1 and CDR2 from the germline V gene are MNHEY and SMNVEV (reference sequence). The CDR3 protein is CASIDSGGAHEQFF. DNA of the CDR3: TGTGCCAGCATTGATAGCGGGGGGGCCCATGAGCAGTTCTTC.

The chain recombines TRBV19 with TRBJ1-5, with D uncertain. The CDR3 consists of 13 residues. CDR1 and CDR2 (germline): LNHDA, SQIVND (reference sequence). The V and J ends lost 7 bases and 3 bases respectively, with 10 bases between them. CDR3: CASKERLNQPQHF. The CDR3 region has the DNA TGTGCCAGTAAGGAACGCCTCAATCAGCCCCAGCATTTT.

This chain uses TRBV4-1 with TRBJ1-3, with a possible D match to TRBD1 (5 bases). V was trimmed by 1 base and J by 3 bases, leaving 13 bases between them. CDR1 MGHRA and CDR2 YSYEKL come from the germline V gene. There are 16 residues in the CDR3. The CDR3 region is CASSQVGGADGNTIYF. Written as DNA, the CDR3 is TGCGCCAGCAGCCAAGTAGGTGGGGCCGATGGAAACACCATATATTTT.

The chain links TRBV12-3 or TRBV12-4 to TRBJ1-1, with 8 bases that match TRBD1. The trim removed 5 bases at V and 8 bases at J, leaving 10 bases unmatched. CDR3 length equals 14 residues. In nucleotides, the CDR3 is TGTGCCAGCAGTCAAGCAGGGGGCAAGAGGGAAGCTTTCTTT. Translated, it gives CASSQAGGKREAFF.

This clonotype was counted a single time. The chain links TRBV10-3 to TRBJ1-1; D is perhaps TRBD1 (5 bases). Trimming pared 10 bases from V and 0 bases from J, leaving 12 bases between. The germline CDR1 and CDR2 sequences are ENHRY and SYGVKD. CDR3 length equals 13 residues. As DNA, the CDR3 is TGTGCCACCGGGACCGAACTGAACACTGAAGCTTTCTTT. It codes for CATGTELNTEAFF.

The chain employs TRBV6-5 and TRBJ2-7, with D unresolved. The CDR3 sequence is 13 residues long. Germline CDR1 and CDR2: MNHEY and SVGAGI. Trimming took off 8 bases at V and 1 base at J, with 12 bases between the two ends. DNA of the CDR3: TGTGCCAGCCTCCTGACTGATTCCTACGAGCAGTACTTC. This sequence encodes CASLLTDSYEQYF.

This clonotype was detected a few times. The V call is TRBV24-1, the J call TRBJ2-1; 7 bases match TRBD2. This CDR3 contains 13 residues. Germline-derived CDR1 and CDR2 are KGHDR and SFDVKD. The trim removed 3 bases at V and 15 bases at J, leaving 10 bases unmatched. The CDR3, as DNA: TGTGCCACCAGTGATGGGACTATAGGTCGACGGTTCTTC. Amino acid sequence: CATSDGTIGRRFF.

This clonotype was seen a few times. The rearrangement joins TRBV7-6 to TRBJ1-1; no reliable D call. Trimming removed 5 bases from V and 3 bases from J, with 16 bases in between. CDR1 and CDR2 (germline): SGHVS, FNYEAQ. The CDR3 length is 15 residues. The CDR3 region is CASSPQSRMDTEAFF. CDR3 in DNA: TGTGCCAGCAGCCCCCAGTCGAGGATGGACACTGAAGCTTTCTTT.

The gene calls are TRBV7-3 and TRBJ2-2, with 7 nucleotides matching TRBD1. Germline V gives CDR1 SGHTA, CDR2 FQGTGA. The junction had 6 bases not matched to a gene; V was cut back by 4 bases and J by 4 bases. The CDR3 extends over 15 amino acids. Here the CDR3 DNA reads TGTGCCAGCAGCTCTTCGGGACAGATCACCGGGGAGCTGTTTTTT. Encoded protein: CASSSSGQITGELFF.

CDR3 protein: CASSADPQGSGNTIYF. CDR3 in DNA: TGCGCCAGCAGCGCGGACCCCCAAGGCTCTGGAAACACCATATATTTT. This sequence joins TRBV5-1 and TRBJ1-3; D not certain. The CDR3 is 16 amino acids. The V gene's germline CDR1 is SGHRS and CDR2 YFSETQ. Trimming took 4 bases from V and 0 from J, leaving 14 bases between them.